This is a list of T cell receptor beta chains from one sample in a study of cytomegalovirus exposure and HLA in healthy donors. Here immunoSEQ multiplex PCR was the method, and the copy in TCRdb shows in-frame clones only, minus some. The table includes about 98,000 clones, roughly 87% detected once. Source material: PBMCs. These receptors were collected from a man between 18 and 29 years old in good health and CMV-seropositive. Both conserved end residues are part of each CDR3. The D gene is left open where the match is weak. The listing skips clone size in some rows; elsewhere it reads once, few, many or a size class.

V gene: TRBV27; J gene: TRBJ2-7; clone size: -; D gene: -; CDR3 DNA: TGTGCCAGCAGCCGTTCCTGGGGACTCGAATACGAGCAGTACTTC; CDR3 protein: CASSRSWGLEYEQYF
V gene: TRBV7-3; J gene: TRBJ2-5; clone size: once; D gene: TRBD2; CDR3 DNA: TGTGCCAGCAGCCCCGGGACTAGGGGGGAGACCCAGTACTTC; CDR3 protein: CASSPGTRGETQYF
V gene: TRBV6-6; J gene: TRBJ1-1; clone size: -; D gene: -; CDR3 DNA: TGTGCCAGCACTAATTGGGGGGAAGGAGCTGAAGCTTTCTTT; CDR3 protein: CASTNWGEGAEAFF
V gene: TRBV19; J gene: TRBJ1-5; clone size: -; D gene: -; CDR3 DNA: TGTGCCAGTAGAGAAGGAGGGGGGGGACAACGAAATCAGCCCCAGCATTTT; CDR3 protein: CASREGGGGQRNQPQHF
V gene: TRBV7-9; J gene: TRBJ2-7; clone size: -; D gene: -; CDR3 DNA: TGTGCCAGCAGCTTAACGCCAGGGCCGAGATACGAGCAGTACTTC; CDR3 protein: CASSLTPGPRYEQYF
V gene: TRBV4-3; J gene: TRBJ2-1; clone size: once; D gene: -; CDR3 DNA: TGCGCCAGCAGCCAGGGGCCTGTCGGCGAAATTTTGAAGGAGCAGTTCTTC; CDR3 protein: CASSQGPVGEILKEQFF
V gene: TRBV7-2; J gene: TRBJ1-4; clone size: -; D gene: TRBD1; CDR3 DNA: TGTGCCAGCAGCCAAGGGGACAGGGGGCGTGAAAAACTGTTTTTT; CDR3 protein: CASSQGDRGREKLFF
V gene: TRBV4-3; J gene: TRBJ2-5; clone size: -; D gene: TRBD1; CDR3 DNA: TGCGCCAGCAGCTACAGGGGTGAAGAGACCCAGTACTTC; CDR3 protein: CASSYRGEETQYF
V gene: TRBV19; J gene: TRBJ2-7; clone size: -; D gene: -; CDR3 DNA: TGTGCCAGTAGTATGGTCCTGGGAGGGGGTGAGCAGTACTTC; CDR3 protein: CASSMVLGGGEQYF
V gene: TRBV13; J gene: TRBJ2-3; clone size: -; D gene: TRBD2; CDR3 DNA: TGTGCCAGCAGCTGGCCGGGAGGCGAGGGACTAGGGAAGAGAGATACGCAGTATTTT; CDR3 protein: CASSWPGGEGLGKRDTQYF
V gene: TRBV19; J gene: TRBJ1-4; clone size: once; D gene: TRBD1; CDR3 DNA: TGTGCCAGTAGTATAGGGACAGGGACTAATGAAAAACTGTTTTTT; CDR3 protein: CASSIGTGTNEKLFF
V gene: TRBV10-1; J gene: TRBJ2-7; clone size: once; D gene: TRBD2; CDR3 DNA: TGCGCCAGCAGTGAGTCGGGTAGCGGGATTATCTACGAGCAGTACTTC; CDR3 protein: CASSESGSGIIYEQYF
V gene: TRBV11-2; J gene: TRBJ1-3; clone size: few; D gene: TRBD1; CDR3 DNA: TGTGCCAGCAGCTTGGGACAGGTTTCAGGAAACACCATATATTTT; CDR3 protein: CASSLGQVSGNTIYF
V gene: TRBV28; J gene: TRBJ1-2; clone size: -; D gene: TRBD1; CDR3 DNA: TGTGCCAGCAGACCTACAGGGGAGGCAAAAGGCTACACCTTC; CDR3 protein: CASRPTGEAKGYTF
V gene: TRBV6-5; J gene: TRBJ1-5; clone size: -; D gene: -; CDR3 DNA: TGTGCCAGCAGTTACTATCAGGGTAATCAGCCCCAGCATTTT; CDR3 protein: CASSYYQGNQPQHF
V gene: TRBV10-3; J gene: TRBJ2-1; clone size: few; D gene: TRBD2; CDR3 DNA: TGTGCCATTCTAGCGCGGGGGGACAATGAGCAGTTCTTC; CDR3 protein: CAILARGDNEQFF
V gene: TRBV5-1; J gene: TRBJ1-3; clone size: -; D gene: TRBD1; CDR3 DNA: TGCGCCAGCAGCCGGGGGGACAGGGGGCTTTTCGGCTCTGGAAACACCATATATTTT; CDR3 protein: CASSRGDRGLFGSGNTIYF
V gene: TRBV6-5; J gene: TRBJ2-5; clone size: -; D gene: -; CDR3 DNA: TGTGCCAGCAGTTACTCCCACAGGTCTAAGGAGACCCAGTACTTC; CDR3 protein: CASSYSHRSKETQYF
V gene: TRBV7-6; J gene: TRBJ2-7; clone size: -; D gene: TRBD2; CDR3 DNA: TGTGCCAGCAGCTTAGAAGGGACTAGCGGGAGCGAGCAGTACTTC; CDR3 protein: CASSLEGTSGSEQYF
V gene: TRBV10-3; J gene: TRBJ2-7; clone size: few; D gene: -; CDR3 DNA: TGTGCCATCAGTGCACAGGAAGCCTACGAGCAGTACTTC; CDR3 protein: CAISAQEAYEQYF
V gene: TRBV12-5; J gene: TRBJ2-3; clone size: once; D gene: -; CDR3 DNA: TGTGCTAGTGGTCTCACGCAGTATTTT; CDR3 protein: CASGLTQYF
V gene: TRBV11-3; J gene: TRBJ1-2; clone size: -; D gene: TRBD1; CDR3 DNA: TGTGCCAGCAGCCCGCCGGGGCAGGGGGCACTGAGGGGCTACACCTTC; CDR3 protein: CASSPPGQGALRGYTF
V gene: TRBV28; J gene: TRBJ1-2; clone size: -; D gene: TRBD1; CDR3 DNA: TGTGCCAGCAGGAATCCGGGACAGGTCTATGGCTACACCTTC; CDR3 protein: CASRNPGQVYGYTF
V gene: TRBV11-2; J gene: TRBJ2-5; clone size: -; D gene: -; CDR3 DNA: TGTGCCAGCAGACGTTGGTTCGGACAGACTCAAGAGACCCAGTACTTC; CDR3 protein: CASRRWFGQTQETQYF
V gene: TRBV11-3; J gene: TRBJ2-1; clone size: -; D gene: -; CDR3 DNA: TGTGCCAGCAGCTTAGATAGCGGCAAAACCTCCTACAATGAGCAGTTCTTC; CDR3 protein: CASSLDSGKTSYNEQFF
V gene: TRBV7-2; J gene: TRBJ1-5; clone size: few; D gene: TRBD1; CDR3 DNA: TGTGCCAGCAGCCCGGGCGACAGGGCGTCACGGCAGCCCCAGCATTTT; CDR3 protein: CASSPGDRASRQPQHF
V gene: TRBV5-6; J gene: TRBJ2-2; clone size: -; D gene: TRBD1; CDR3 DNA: TGTGCCAGCGGACAGGGGCAGGGCACCGGGGAGCTGTTTTTT; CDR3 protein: CASGQGQGTGELFF
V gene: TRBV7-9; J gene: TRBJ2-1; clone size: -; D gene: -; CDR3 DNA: TGTGCCAGCATAGGGTATTCAGGGCTCAATGAGCAGTTCTTC; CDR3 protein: CASIGYSGLNEQFF
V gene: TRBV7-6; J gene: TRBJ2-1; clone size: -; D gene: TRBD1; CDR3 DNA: TGTGCCAGCAGCAAGGGGGCCAATGAGCAGTTCTTC; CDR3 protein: CASSKGANEQFF
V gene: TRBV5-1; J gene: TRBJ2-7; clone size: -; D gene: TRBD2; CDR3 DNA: TGCGCCAGCAGCCAGACTAGCGGGGAGTACGAGCAGTACTTC; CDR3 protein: CASSQTSGEYEQYF
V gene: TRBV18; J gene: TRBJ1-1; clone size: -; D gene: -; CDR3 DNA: TGTGCCAGCTCGCCATGGACAGCACAAATGAACACTGAAGCTTTCTTT; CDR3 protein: CASSPWTAQMNTEAFF
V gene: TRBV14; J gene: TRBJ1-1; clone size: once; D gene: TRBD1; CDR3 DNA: TGTGCCAGCAGCCAATGGGGACAGGGGGGCACTGAAGCTTTCTTT; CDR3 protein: CASSQWGQGGTEAFF
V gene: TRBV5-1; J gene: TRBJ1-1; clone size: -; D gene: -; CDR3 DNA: TGCGCCAGCAGCTTGGGACAGGAGAACACTGAAGCTTTCTTT; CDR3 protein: CASSLGQENTEAFF
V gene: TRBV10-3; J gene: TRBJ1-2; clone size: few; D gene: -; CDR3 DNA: TGTGCCATCAGTGGAGGGCAGAGACTAGACTATGGCTACACCTTC; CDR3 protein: CAISGGQRLDYGYTF
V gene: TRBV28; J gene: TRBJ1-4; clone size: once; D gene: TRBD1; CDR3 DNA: TGTGCCAGCAGTTTAACGGGACAGGGGACTTTTGCAACTAATGAAAAACTGTTTTTT; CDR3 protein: CASSLTGQGTFATNEKLFF
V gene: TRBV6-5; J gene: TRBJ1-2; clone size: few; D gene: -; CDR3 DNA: TGTGCCAGCAGGATGGGACATTCTGGCTACACCTTC; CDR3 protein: CASRMGHSGYTF
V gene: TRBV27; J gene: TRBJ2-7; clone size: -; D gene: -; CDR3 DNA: TGTGCCAGCAGTATAATCGGGGGCGAGCAGTACTTC; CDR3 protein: CASSIIGGEQYF
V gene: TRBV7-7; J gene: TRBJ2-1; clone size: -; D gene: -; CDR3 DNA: TGTGCCAGCAGCCGAGTACAGGGTTTCGATGAGCAGTTCTTC; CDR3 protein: CASSRVQGFDEQFF
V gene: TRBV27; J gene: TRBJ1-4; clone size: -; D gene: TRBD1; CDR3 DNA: TGTGCCAGCAGTTCTGGACAGGGAATGGCTGAAAAACTGTTTTTT; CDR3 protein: CASSSGQGMAEKLFF
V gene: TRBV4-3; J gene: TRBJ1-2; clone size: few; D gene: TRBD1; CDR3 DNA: TGCGCCAGCAGCCAAGATTCAGGGGGCGAGTATGGCTACACCTTC; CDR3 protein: CASSQDSGGEYGYTF
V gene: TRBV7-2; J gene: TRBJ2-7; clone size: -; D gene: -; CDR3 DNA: TGTGCCAGCAGCAAACAACCAGGGGAGGGGTACGAGCAGTACTTC; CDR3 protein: CASSKQPGEGYEQYF
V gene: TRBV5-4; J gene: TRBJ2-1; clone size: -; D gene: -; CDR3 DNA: TGTGCCAGCAGCTTGGTCCCAGCGTTCAATGAGCAGTTCTTC; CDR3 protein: CASSLVPAFNEQFF